A single sample gave rise to the 13 T cell receptor beta chains below, sequenced in a study of cytomegalovirus exposure and HLA in healthy donors. This table comes from immunoSEQ multiplex PCR, and its TCRdb copy is limited to in-frame clones, with some not included. Among approximately 260,000 clones, about 86% were seen once, and the ten largest hold approximately 1%. The specimen sequenced was PBMCs. Receptor source: a woman aged 18-29 years in good health and CMV-seronegative.

The chain employs TRBV11-3 and TRBJ2-5; 10 bases align to TRBD2. V shed 5 bases and J 2 bases; nucleotides not matched to a gene: 5. The CDR3 has 15 amino acids. Per germline, CDR1 SGHNT and CDR2 YENEEA. This chain's CDR3 is CASSDRTSGQETQYF. The CDR3 DNA sequence: TGTGCCAGCAGCGATCGGACTAGCGGACAAGAGACCCAGTACTTC.

Details on this clone: The sample holds other DNA sequences that translate to the same CDR3. The CDR3 DNA reads TGTGCCAGCAGTTACTCCGGACAGGGGGGAGAAAAACTGTTTTTT. This gives the protein CASSYSGQGGEKLFF. V gene TRBV6-5 combines with J gene TRBJ1-4; 10 bases are a match to TRBD1. J lost 8 bases, V lost 0 bases, and 3 bases had no gene match. The CDR3 has 15 amino acids. The V gene's germline CDR1 is MNHEY and CDR2 SVGAGI.

The sample holds one count of this clone. A far larger clone is one base from this, pointing to a likely read error. This sequence joins TRBV27 and TRBJ2-7, with D unresolved. This CDR3 is built from 11 residues. Germline V gene sequence: CDR1 MNHEY, CDR2 SMNVEV (reference sequence). V gave up 8 bases and J gave up 2 bases, with 7 bases separating them. The CDR3 is CASGPPYEQYF. DNA of the CDR3: TGTGCCAGCGGCCCGCCCTACGAGCAGTACTTC.

This chain connects TRBV19 to TRBJ1-2; D not resolved. The CDR3 covers 12 residues. Germline CDR1 reads LNHDA; CDR2 reads SQIVND (reference sequence). Between the trimmed V and J ends, which lost 3 bases and 4 bases, there was a span of 6 bases. The CDR3 loop reads CASSMRVYGYTF. The CDR3 DNA follows: TGTGCCAGTAGTATGAGGGTCTATGGCTACACCTTC.

V gene TRBV27 combines with J gene TRBJ2-3, with a possible D match to TRBD2 (6 bases). V lost 2 bases to trimming and J lost 2 bases, with 14 bases between them. Germline V gives CDR1 MNHEY, CDR2 SMNVEV (reference sequence). CDR3 length equals 16 residues. The CDR3 nucleotides are TGTGCCAGCAGTTTACGTCCCGGGAGAGTCACAGATACGCAGTATTTT. It translates to CASSLRPGRVTDTQYF.

V gene TRBV6-5 combines with J gene TRBJ2-7; weak D call: TRBD2 (5 bases). Germline assignment: CDR1 MNHEY and CDR2 SVGAGI. The CDR3 runs 16 residues. V lost 3 bases, J lost 2 bases, and 17 bases lay in between. CDR3 in DNA: TGTGCCAGCAGTTATCGGAGGCCGGGTGAGACCTACGAGCAGTACTTC. Protein sequence: CASSYRRPGETYEQYF.

This chain uses TRBV6-1 with TRBJ2-7; no definite D call. The CDR3 is 14 amino acids. V lost 3 bases and J 1 base, leaving 10 bases between the germline ends. In germline, CDR1 is MNHNS, CDR2 SASEGT. CDR3 sequence: CASSDRQASYEQYF. DNA for the CDR3: TGTGCCAGCAGTGATCGGCAGGCTTCCTACGAGCAGTACTTC.

The genes are TRBV11-2 and TRBJ2-1; the match to TRBD2 covers 7 bases. Looked up from germline, CDR1 is SGHAT and CDR2 is FQNNGV. Trimming removed 5 bases from V and 0 bases from J; junction bases left unmatched: 10. The CDR3 extends over 17 amino acids. This CDR3 is CASSTGRGFSSYNEQFF. The CDR3 region has the DNA TGTGCCAGCAGCACCGGGCGGGGGTTCAGCTCCTACAATGAGCAGTTCTTC.

The V call is TRBV2, the J call TRBJ1-1; perhaps TRBD1 as D (5 bases). CDR1 is SNHLY and CDR2 is FYNNEI in the germline V gene. The CDR3 sequence is 12 residues long. The V and J ends lost 7 bases and 4 bases respectively, with 10 bases between them. CDR3 sequence: CASTRGSTEAFF. The CDR3, as DNA: TGTGCCAGCACCCGGGGGAGCACTGAAGCTTTCTTT.

About this clone: Additional DNA sequences in this sample encode the identical CDR3. The rearrangement joins TRBV7-9 to TRBJ1-4, with D perhaps TRBD1 (6 bases). V lost 3 bases and J lost 5, with 10 bases in between. There are 14 residues in the CDR3. Germline loops: CDR1 SEHNR, CDR2 FQNEAQ (reference sequence). The CDR3 reads CASSLGQGNEKLFF. CDR3 nucleotides: TGTGCCAGCAGCTTGGGGCAGGGGAATGAAAAACTGTTTTTT.

The chain is built from TRBV6-1 and TRBJ2-1; no definite D call. The CDR3 length is 16 residues. The V end lost 1 base, the J end lost 0 bases, and 10 bases lay between the germline ends. Germline CDR1 and CDR2: MNHNS and SASEGT. The CDR3 region is CASSEGGYSSYNEQFF. The CDR3 DNA is TGTGCCAGCAGTGAAGGTGGCTACAGCTCCTACAATGAGCAGTTCTTC.

This chain joins TRBV18 and TRBJ2-3, with TRBD1 identical over 7 bases. Trimming took 1 base from V and 5 from J; bases not matched to a gene: 6. The CDR3 covers 15 residues. Germline assignment: CDR1 KGHSH and CDR2 LQKENI. In DNA, the CDR3 is TGTGCCAGCTCACCACAAGGGGGACAGCGAGATACGCAGTATTTT. This translates into CASSPQGGQRDTQYF.

This clone was detected only a few times. The gene calls are TRBV9 and TRBJ1-2; D remains unclear. Per the germline V gene, CDR1 is SGDLS and CDR2 is YYNGEE. The CDR3 spans 15 residues. Trimming cost V 3 bases and J 5 bases, with 17 bases left between them. DNA for the CDR3: TGTGCCAGCAGCGGGACGCGGGGAGGAGGGTATGGCTACACCTTC. As protein: CASSGTRGGGYGYTF.